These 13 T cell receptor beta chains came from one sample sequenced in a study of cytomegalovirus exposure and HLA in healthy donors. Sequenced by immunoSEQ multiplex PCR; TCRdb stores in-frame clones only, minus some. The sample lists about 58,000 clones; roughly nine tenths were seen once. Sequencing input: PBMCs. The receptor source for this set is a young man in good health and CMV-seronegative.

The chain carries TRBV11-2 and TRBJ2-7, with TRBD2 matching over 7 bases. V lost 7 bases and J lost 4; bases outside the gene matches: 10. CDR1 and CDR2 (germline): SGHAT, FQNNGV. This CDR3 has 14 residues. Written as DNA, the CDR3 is TGTGCCAGCAACCCGGCGGGAGCTGTGTACGAGCAGTACTTC. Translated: CASNPAGAVYEQYF.

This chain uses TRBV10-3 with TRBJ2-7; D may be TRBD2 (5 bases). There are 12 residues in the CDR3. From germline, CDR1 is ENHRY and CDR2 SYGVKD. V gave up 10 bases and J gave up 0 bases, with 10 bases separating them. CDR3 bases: TGTGCCACGTTGGGGAGCTCCTACGAGCAGTACTTC. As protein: CATLGSSYEQYF.

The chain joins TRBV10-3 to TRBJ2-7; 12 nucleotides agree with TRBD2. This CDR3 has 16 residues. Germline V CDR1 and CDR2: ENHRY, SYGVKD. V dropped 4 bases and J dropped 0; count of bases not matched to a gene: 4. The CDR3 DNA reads TGTGCCATCAGTGGGGGGGGACTAGCGGGCTCCTACGAGCAGTACTTC. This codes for CAISGGGLAGSYEQYF.

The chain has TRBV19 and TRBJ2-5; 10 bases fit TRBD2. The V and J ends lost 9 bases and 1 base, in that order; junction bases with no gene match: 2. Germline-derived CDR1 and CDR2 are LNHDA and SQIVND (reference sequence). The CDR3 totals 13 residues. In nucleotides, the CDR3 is TGTGCCAGCAGCGGGGGGGCCCAAGAGACCCAGTACTTC. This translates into CASSGGAQETQYF.

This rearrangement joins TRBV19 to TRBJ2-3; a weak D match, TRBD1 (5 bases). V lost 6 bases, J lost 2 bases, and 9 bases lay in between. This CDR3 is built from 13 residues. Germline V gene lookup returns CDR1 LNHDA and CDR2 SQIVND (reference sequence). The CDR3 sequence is CASSRADTDTQYF. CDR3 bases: TGTGCCAGTAGCAGGGCCGACACAGATACGCAGTATTTT. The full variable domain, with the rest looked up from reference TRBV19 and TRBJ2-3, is DGGITQSPKYLFRKEGQNVTLSCEQNLNHDAMYWYRQDPGQGLRLIYYSQIVNDFQKGDIAEGYSVSREKKESFPLTVTSAQKNPTAFYLCASSRADTDTQYFGPGTRLTVL.

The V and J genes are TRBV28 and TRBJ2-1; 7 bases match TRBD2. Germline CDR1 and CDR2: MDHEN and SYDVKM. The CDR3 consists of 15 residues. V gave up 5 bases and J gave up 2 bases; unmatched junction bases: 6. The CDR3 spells CASSSIAGAYNEQFF. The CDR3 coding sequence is TGTGCCAGCAGTAGTATAGCGGGTGCCTACAATGAGCAGTTCTTC.

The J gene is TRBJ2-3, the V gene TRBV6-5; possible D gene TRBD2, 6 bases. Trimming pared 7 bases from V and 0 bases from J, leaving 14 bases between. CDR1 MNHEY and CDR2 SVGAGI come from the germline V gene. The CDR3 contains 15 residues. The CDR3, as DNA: TGTGCCAGCACCGACCGAGGGACTAGCACAGATACGCAGTATTTT. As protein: CASTDRGTSTDTQYF.

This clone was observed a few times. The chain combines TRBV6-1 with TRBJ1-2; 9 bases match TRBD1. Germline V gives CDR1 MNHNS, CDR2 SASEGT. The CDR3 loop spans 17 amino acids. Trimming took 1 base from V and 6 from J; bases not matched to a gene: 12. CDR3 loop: CASSEGTGDDRLDGYTF. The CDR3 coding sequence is TGTGCCAGCAGTGAAGGGACAGGGGATGATAGGTTGGATGGCTACACCTTC.

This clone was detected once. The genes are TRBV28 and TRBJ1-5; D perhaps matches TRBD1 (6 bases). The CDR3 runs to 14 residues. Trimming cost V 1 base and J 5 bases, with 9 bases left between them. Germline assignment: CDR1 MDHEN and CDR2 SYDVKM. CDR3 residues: CASSLLQGHQPQHF. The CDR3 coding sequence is TGTGCCAGCAGTTTATTACAGGGTCATCAGCCCCAGCATTTT. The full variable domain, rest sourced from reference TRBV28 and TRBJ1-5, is DVKVTQSSRYLVKRTGEKVFLECVQDMDHENMFWYRQDPGLGLRLIYFSYDVKMKEKGDIPEGYSVSREKKERFSLILESASTNQTSMYLCASSLLQGHQPQHFGDGTRLSIL.

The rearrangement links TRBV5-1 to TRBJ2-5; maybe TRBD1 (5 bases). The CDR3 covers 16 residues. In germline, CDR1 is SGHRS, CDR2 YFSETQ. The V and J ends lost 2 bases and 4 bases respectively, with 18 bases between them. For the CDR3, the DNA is TGCGCCAGCAGCTTTGTTGACAGAAGGGGCAGAGAGACCCAGTACTTC. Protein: CASSFVDRRGRETQYF.

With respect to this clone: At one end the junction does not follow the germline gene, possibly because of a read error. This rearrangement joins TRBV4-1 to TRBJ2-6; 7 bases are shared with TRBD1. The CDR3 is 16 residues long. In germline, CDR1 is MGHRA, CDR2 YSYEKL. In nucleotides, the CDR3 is TGCGCCAGCAGCCTCATACAGGGGTCTGCGGCCAACGTCCTGACTTTC. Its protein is CASSLIQGSAANVLTF.

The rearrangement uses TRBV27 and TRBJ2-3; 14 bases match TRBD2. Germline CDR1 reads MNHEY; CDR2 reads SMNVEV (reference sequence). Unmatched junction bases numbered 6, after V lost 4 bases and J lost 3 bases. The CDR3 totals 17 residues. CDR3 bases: TGTGCCAGCAGTTCTGCCGGGACTAGCGGGAGAACAGATACGCAGTATTTT. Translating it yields CASSSAGTSGRTDTQYF.

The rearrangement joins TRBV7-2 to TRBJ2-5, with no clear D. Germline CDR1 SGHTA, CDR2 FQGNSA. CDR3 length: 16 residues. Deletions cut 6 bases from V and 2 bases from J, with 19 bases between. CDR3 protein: CASSLPRSSPQETQYF. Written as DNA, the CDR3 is TGTGCCAGCAGTCTACCTCGTTCAAGCCCTCAAGAGACCCAGTACTTC.